These 27 T cell receptor beta chains originate from one sample sequenced in a study of T cells after yellow fever vaccination. MiXCR was run by TCRdb on the 5' RACE reads, yielding one entry per CDR3 protein. The sample shows over 10,000 distinct CDR3 sequences, about 5.3% of them seen only once. Here the sequenced sample was PBMCs, either bulk or a sorted T-cell subset (CD4+, CD8+, memory, or dextramer-sorted; not recorded which), taken 45 days after the yellow fever booster vaccination. The origin of the receptors is a young man who received the YFV17D yellow fever vaccine.

This clonotype was counted ten times or more. V usage is TRBV5-1 and J usage is TRBJ2-7; 7 bases agree with TRBD2. The CDR3 totals 17 residues. Trimming took 2 bases from V and 6 from J; bases not matched to a gene: 17. Looked up from germline, CDR1 is SGHRS and CDR2 is YFSETQ. CDR3 protein: CASSFRLAEQGWGEQYF. CDR3 nucleotide sequence: TGCGCCAGCAGCTTTAGGCTAGCGGAGCAGGGTTGGGGCGAGCAGTACTTC.

This clonotype was detected ten times or more. This chain connects TRBV7-2 to TRBJ2-1, with D uncertain. Trimming stripped 2 bases from V and 8 bases from J, with 10 bases between. Germline loops: CDR1 SGHTA, CDR2 FQGNSA. The CDR3 contains 13 residues. CDR3 sequence (DNA): TGTGCCAGCAGCTTATGGCCTGGGTATGAGCAGTTCTTC. It codes for CASSLWPGYEQFF.

This clonotype was seen repeatedly, ten times or more. V is TRBV12-3 or TRBV12-4 and J is TRBJ2-2; maybe TRBD2 (6 bases). Deletions cut 5 bases from V and 8 bases from J, with 15 bases between. This CDR3 is built from 14 residues. Written as DNA, the CDR3 is TGTGCCAGCAGTACCGGGAGATCGGGAGGGGAGCTGTTTTTT. Translation: CASSTGRSGGELFF.

Many counts were recorded for this clonotype. This chain uses TRBV6-5 with TRBJ2-1; D gene uncertain. The germline V gene encodes CDR1 MNHEY and CDR2 SVGAGI. There are 18 residues in the CDR3. The V gene lost 2 bases and the J gene lost 0 bases, with 17 bases spanning the gap. For the CDR3, the DNA is TGTGCCAGCAGTTACCCTCCCCGACGGCCGAGCTCCTACAATGAGCAGTTCTTC. Protein product: CASSYPPRRPSSYNEQFF.

This clonotype was detected ten times or more. The CDR3 loop reads CASSPRRSFNGELFF. In nucleotides, the CDR3 is TGTGCCAGCAGCCCGCGGCGGTCATTCAACGGGGAGCTGTTTTTT. The J gene is TRBJ2-2, the V gene TRBV5-6, with D unclear. The CDR3 covers 15 residues. V was trimmed by 4 bases and J by 7 bases, leaving 17 bases between them. From germline, CDR1 is SGHDT and CDR2 YYEEEE.

This clonotype occurred many times. The chain joins TRBV27 to TRBJ1-2; 7 nucleotides agree with TRBD1. The J segment lost 4 bases and the V segment lost 4 bases, leaving 12 bases of the junction unmatched. The CDR3 spans 16 residues. Per the germline V gene, CDR1 is MNHEY and CDR2 is SMNVEV (reference sequence). DNA for the CDR3: TGTGCCAGCAGTTCCGCCTGGACAGGATTTCTCTATGGCTACACCTTC. Encoded protein: CASSSAWTGFLYGYTF.

This clonotype was counted ten times or more. The rearrangement links TRBV24-1 to TRBJ2-1; TRBD1 aligns across 8 bases. Germline-derived CDR1 and CDR2 are KGHDR and SFDVKD. This CDR3 region has 16 residues. V trimming: 4 bases; J trimming: 5 bases; junction bases outside the gene matches: 9. The CDR3 protein is CATSEAGTGKDNEQFF. For the CDR3, the DNA is TGTGCCACCAGTGAAGCCGGGACAGGAAAAGACAATGAGCAGTTCTTC.

This chain links TRBV19 with TRBJ2-7; unclear D gene. CDR3 size: 13 residues. Germline V lookup: CDR1 LNHDA, CDR2 SQIVND (reference sequence). V lost 5 bases to trimming and J lost 0 bases, with 8 bases between them. CDR3 nucleotide sequence: TGTGCCAGTAGTTTGAGACTCTCCTACGAGCAGTACTTC. Amino acids: CASSLRLSYEQYF.

This clonotype was seen ten or more times. The chain has TRBV20-1 and TRBJ2-1; 12 bases agree with TRBD2. Trimming removed 5 bases from V and 9 bases from J; junction bases left unmatched: 8. Germline V lookup: CDR1 DFQATT, CDR2 SNEGSKA (reference sequence). The CDR3 extends over 14 amino acids. The CDR3 loop reads CSAPRLAGVVEQFF. The DNA of the CDR3 is TGCAGTGCTCCGAGACTAGCGGGAGTGGTTGAGCAGTTCTTC.

There are many counts of this clonotype. The CDR3 loop reads CSVRAGPSYNEQFF. CDR3 DNA: TGCAGCGTGCGAGCGGGACCGTCCTACAATGAGCAGTTCTTC. The genes are TRBV29-1 and TRBJ2-1; 7 nucleotides line up with TRBD2. This CDR3 is built from 14 residues. In germline, CDR1 is SQVTM, CDR2 ANQGSEA. The V gene end was trimmed by 6 bases and the J gene end by 1 base; junction bases not matched to a gene: 6.

There are many counts of this clonotype. The genes are TRBV6-5 and TRBJ1-1; D gene ambiguous. Trimming removed 0 bases from V and 1 base from J, with 12 bases in between. The CDR3 runs to 16 residues. The germline gives CDR1 MNHEY, CDR2 SVGAGI. The CDR3 spells CASSYSLHSRNTEAFF. CDR3 in DNA: TGTGCCAGCAGTTACTCGCTACACAGTAGGAACACTGAAGCTTTCTTT.

This clonotype was detected many times. The chain is built from TRBV2 and TRBJ2-1, with 10 bases that match TRBD2. J gave up 6 bases and V 2 bases, and 4 bases lay outside the gene matches. CDR3 length equals 15 residues. Germline V gives CDR1 SNHLY, CDR2 FYNNEI. CDR3 sequence: CASSERVAGGNEQFF. CDR3 nucleotides: TGTGCCAGCAGTGAAAGGGTAGCGGGAGGCAATGAGCAGTTCTTC.

As regards this clonotype: The CDR3 ends on some other residue instead of the conserved phenylalanine or tryptophan, so this is likely a read error. This chain links TRBV7-2 with TRBJ2-2, with a tentative D call TRBD1 (6 bases). The CDR3 contains 14 residues. From germline, CDR1 is SGHTA and CDR2 FQGNSA. CDR3 sequence: CAMGPGVLTWELFC. The CDR3 bases are TGTGCCATGGGGCCAGGGGTGCTCACCTGGGAGCTGTTTTGT.

By its share, this clonotype is medium-sized. The rearrangement links TRBV2 to TRBJ1-1, with D perhaps TRBD1 (5 bases). Germline V gives CDR1 SNHLY, CDR2 FYNNEI. V was clipped by 4 bases and J by 6 bases, with 12 bases between them. This CDR3 has 13 amino acids. CDR3 bases: TGTGCCAGCAGTGTTACAGGATACCCTGAAGCTTTCTTT. Its protein product is CASSVTGYPEAFF. The complete variable domain, with remaining parts taken from reference TRBV2 and TRBJ1-1, reads EPEVTQTPSHQVTQMGQEVILRCVPISNHLYFYWYRQILGQKVEFLVSFYNNEISEKSEIFDDQFSVERPDGSNFTLKIRSTKLEDSAMYFCASSVTGYPEAFFGQGTRLTVV.

This clonotype was seen many times. The chain combines TRBV7-2 with TRBJ2-4; no clear D gene. There are 11 residues in the CDR3. Germline V lookup: CDR1 SGHTA, CDR2 FQGNSA. Trimming took off 4 bases at V and 3 bases at J, with 1 base between the two ends. As DNA, the CDR3 is TGTGCCAGCAGCTACAAAAACATTCAGTACTTC. This gives the protein CASSYKNIQYF.

This clonotype was seen at least ten times. The CDR3 DNA reads as TGTGCCAGCAGCCAAGATCTTGACAGGCCGGGAAACGGCTACGAGCAGTACTTC. It codes for CASSQDLDRPGNGYEQYF. V is TRBV3-1 and J is TRBJ2-7; D might be TRBD1 (6 bases). This CDR3 is built from 18 residues. With 0 bases removed from V and 3 bases from J, the gap between germline ends came to 21 bases. CDR1 LGHDT and CDR2 YNNKEL come from the germline V gene (reference sequence).

Many counts were recorded for this clonotype. This rearrangement joins TRBV5-1 to TRBJ1-2; unclear D gene. The CDR3 totals 14 residues. Germline assignment: CDR1 SGHRS and CDR2 YFSETQ. V shed 4 bases and J shed 2 bases, with 12 bases lying between them. CDR3 nucleotide sequence: TGCGCCAGCAGCCCCCGGACCGTAAACTATGGCTACACCTTC. Protein product: CASSPRTVNYGYTF.

This clonotype was seen at least ten times. The CDR3 region is CSASRYGTDASDTQYF. Here the CDR3 DNA reads TGCAGTGCTAGCCGTTACGGGACAGATGCCTCAGATACGCAGTATTTT. The rearrangement links TRBV20-1 to TRBJ2-3; 7 nucleotides align to TRBD1. The CDR3 extends over 16 amino acids. V lost 3 bases to trimming and J lost 4 bases; unmatched junction nucleotides: 13. Germline assignment: CDR1 DFQATT and CDR2 SNEGSKA (reference sequence).

This clonotype was counted many times. The chain combines TRBV18 with TRBJ2-5, with 7 bases fitting TRBD1. This CDR3 spans 15 amino acids. V trimming: 0 bases; J trimming: 2 bases; junction bases outside the gene matches: 3. CDR1 KGHSH and CDR2 LQKENI come from the germline V gene. The CDR3, as DNA: TGTGCCAGCTCACCACCAGGACAGGTTCAAGAGACCCAGTACTTC. Protein: CASSPPGQVQETQYF.

Ten or more counts support this clonotype. The chain uses TRBV7-2 and TRBJ2-7; 8 bases are shared with TRBD2. V shed 10 bases, J shed 2 bases, and the junction held 10 bases outside the gene matches. Per germline, CDR1 SGHTA and CDR2 FQGNSA. The CDR3 totals 14 residues. The CDR3 here is CATRTRGGPYEQYF. The CDR3 nucleotides are TGTGCCACCCGAACCCGGGGGGGGCCCTACGAGCAGTACTTC. The complete variable domain, with remaining parts taken from reference TRBV7-2 and TRBJ2-7, reads GAGVSQSPSNKVTEKGKDVELRCDPISGHTALYWYRQSLGQGLEFLIYFQGNSAPDKSGLPSDRFSAERTGGSVSTLTIQRTQQEDSAVYLCATRTRGGPYEQYFGPGTRLTVT.

This clonotype was observed many times. The V and J genes are TRBV7-2 and TRBJ2-7; TRBD2 matches 12 bases. The CDR3 covers 13 residues. Germline trimming cut 11 bases from V and 5 bases from J; bases unmatched to any gene: 7. Germline V CDR1 and CDR2: SGHTA, FQGNSA. The CDR3 spells CALRTSGNNEQYF. DNA for the CDR3: TGTGCCTTACGGACTAGCGGGAACAACGAGCAGTACTTC.

This clonotype has a count of ten or more. The gene calls are TRBV25-1 and TRBJ2-3, with a weak D call TRBD1 (6 bases). CDR1 and CDR2 from the germline V gene are MGHDK and SYGVNS. This CDR3 contains 13 residues. The ends were cut back, 4 bases at V and 4 bases at J, with 9 bases in the middle. This CDR3 is CASSGTGPDTQYF. Here the CDR3 DNA reads TGTGCCAGCAGTGGAACAGGGCCAGATACGCAGTATTTT.

There are many counts of this clonotype. The CDR3: CASSLEVGGHILMNTEAFF. The CDR3 bases are TGTGCCAGCAGCTTGGAGGTTGGTGGACACATCTTGATGAACACTGAAGCTTTCTTT. The chain uses TRBV11-2 and TRBJ1-1; tentative D call: TRBD1 (5 bases). The germline V gene has CDR1 SGHAT and CDR2 FQNNGV. Trimming shortened V by 3 bases and J by 0 bases, and 23 bases separated the two germline ends. The CDR3 spans 19 residues.

The sample holds many counts of this clonotype. The chain is built from TRBV2 and TRBJ2-3, with TRBD2 identical over 8 bases. Trimming removed 7 bases from V and 0 bases from J; junction bases left unmatched: 3. Germline V gene lookup returns CDR1 SNHLY and CDR2 FYNNEI. This CDR3 has 14 residues. The CDR3 here is CASNSGESTDTQYF. The CDR3 DNA is TGTGCCAGCAATAGCGGGGAGAGCACAGATACGCAGTATTTT.

This clonotype was seen ten or more times. This chain joins TRBV27 and TRBJ2-7, with unresolved D. Trimming took off 5 bases at V and 4 bases at J, with 15 bases between the two ends. The CDR3 spans 14 residues. Looked up from germline, CDR1 is MNHEY and CDR2 is SMNVEV (reference sequence). CDR3 sequence: CASSQDGPRYEQYF. The CDR3 nucleotides read TGTGCCAGCAGTCAAGACGGACCGAGATACGAGCAGTACTTC.

A remark on this clonotype: A read error may explain this, as a much larger clone is one base away. This sequence joins TRBV20-1 and TRBJ2-7; D is unclear. V was cut by 1 base and J by 6 bases, with 13 bases left in between. Germline CDR1 is DFQATT and CDR2 is SNEGSKA (reference sequence). This CDR3 has 13 residues. DNA for the CDR3: TGCAGTGCTAGAGGCCCACAGTGGCGCGAGCAGTACTTC. Translating it yields CSARGPQWREQYF.

This clonotype occurred many times. The V call is TRBV12-3 or TRBV12-4, the J call TRBJ2-2, with 14 bases matching TRBD2. The trim removed 2 bases at V and 8 bases at J, leaving 4 bases unmatched. The CDR3 is 16 amino acids. In DNA, the CDR3 is TGTGCCAGCAGTTTACGACTAGCGGGAGGGTCAGGGGAGCTGTTTTTT. Translated, it gives CASSLRLAGGSGELFF.